In this sample, the clone carrying this TCR beta chain turned up once. The sample is drawn from a study of human thymus T cells. Sequenced by immunoSEQ multiplex PCR; TCRdb stores in-frame clones only, minus some. The table records tens of thousands of clones, 94% of them present only once. The ends were cut back, 3 bases at V and 6 bases at J, with 17 bases in the middle. The CDR3 has 15 residues. Looked up from germline, CDR1 is LNHDA and CDR2 is SQIVND (reference sequence). Sequenced sample: blood. V gene TRBV19 combines with J gene TRBJ1-2; D is possibly TRBD1 (6 bases). The sequence was collected from a boy under three years old with a congenital heart defect but otherwise immunologically healthy. The CDR3 DNA follows: TGTGCCAGTAGTATTATCGGGGACTGGGGGCATGGCTACACCTTC. Translated, it gives CASSIIGDWGHGYTF. Drawing the rest from reference TRBV19 and TRBJ1-2, the complete variable domain is DGGITQSPKYLFRKEGQNVTLSCEQNLNHDAMYWYRQDPGQGLRLIYYSQIVNDFQKGDIAEGYSVSREKKESFPLTVTSAQKNPTAFYLCASSIIGDWGHGYTFGSGTRLTVV.